A selection of T cell receptor beta chains follows, all from one sample in a study of blood T cell repertoires in COVID-19. Assay used: immunoSEQ multiplex PCR; TCRdb lists only in-frame clones, some missing. This table holds approximately 87,000 clones, roughly 89% found once. Sequenced material: peripheral blood. Receptors were obtained from a man aged 70-80 years with active or convalescent COVID-19. Both conserved end residues are part of each CDR3. A D gene is named only where the DNA matches it firmly. Clone size is stated in some rows and not others, as once, few, many or a class when expanded.

v_call	j_call	cdr3_length	d_call	clone_size	cdr3_nt	cdr3_aa
TRBV27	TRBJ1-1	15	TRBD1	NA	TGTGCCAGCAGTTTATCGGGGACAGCGAACACTGAAGCTTTCTTT	CASSLSGTANTEAFF
TRBV6-2/TRBV6-3	TRBJ2-1	12	TRBD1	NA	TGTGCCAGCAGTTCGCCGGGGACAGGGGTAATCTTC	CASSSPGTGVIF
TRBV11-2	TRBJ1-1	14	TRBD1	NA	TGTGCCAGCAGCGGAAGACAGGGGTTTACTGAAGCTTTCTTT	CASSGRQGFTEAFF
TRBV28	TRBJ1-2	14	NA	NA	TGCGGGTCCGGGGGGGGCGGTCCGAACTATGGCTACACCTTC	CGSGGGGPNYGYTF
TRBV15	TRBJ2-5	14	NA	NA	TGTGCCACCAGCAGAGATCCCCAACAAGAGACCCAGTACTTC	CATSRDPQQETQYF
TRBV6-5	TRBJ1-4	15	NA	once	TGTGCCAGCAGTTACTGGGGGGAGACTAATGAAAAACTGTTTTTT	CASSYWGETNEKLFF
TRBV5-4	TRBJ2-2	16	TRBD1	NA	TGTGCCAGCAGCTTGTCCGCGACAGGGGTTGGCGGGGAGCTGTTTTTT	CASSLSATGVGGELFF
TRBV27	TRBJ2-3	14	NA	NA	TGTGCCAGCAGTCTCCGGGACAACACAGATACGCAGTATTTT	CASSLRDNTDTQYF
TRBV10-3	TRBJ2-1	17	TRBD1	NA	TGTGCCATCAGCAGATCCCTAGGACAGGGTGGGGACAATGAGCAGTTCTTC	CAISRSLGQGGDNEQFF
TRBV10-3	TRBJ2-7	15	TRBD2	NA	TGTGCCATCACCCCCGGGGGGGGAAGCCCTAACGAGCAGTACTTC	CAITPGGGSPNEQYF
TRBV29-1	TRBJ1-1	14	TRBD1	NA	TGCAGCGTTAGAATCGGGACAGCGAACACTGAAGCTTTCTTT	CSVRIGTANTEAFF
TRBV30	TRBJ1-2	13	NA	NA	TGTGCCTGGAGTGAGGGACACAACTATGGCTACACCTTC	CAWSEGHNYGYTF
TRBV2	TRBJ2-3	16	TRBD2	NA	TGTGCCAGCACCAACAAAGTAGCGGGAGGAACAGATACGCAGTATTTT	CASTNKVAGGTDTQYF
TRBV2	TRBJ2-1	18	TRBD2	NA	TGTGCCAGCACCTCGCGATATCGACTAGCGGGACATGAAAATGAGCAGTTCTTC	CASTSRYRLAGHENEQFF
TRBV3-1/TRBV3-2	TRBJ2-5	13	NA	NA	TGTGCCAGCAGCCAAGTCGGCGGGGAGACCCAGTACTTC	CASSQVGGETQYF
TRBV28	TRBJ1-1	13	NA	once	TGTGCCAGCAGGACGCCCGGGGGGTCTGAAGCTTTCTTT	CASRTPGGSEAFF
TRBV5-4	TRBJ2-7	15	TRBD2	NA	TGTGCCAGCAGCTTCGACGCGGGAGGAGGCTACGAGCAGTACTTC	CASSFDAGGGYEQYF
TRBV28	TRBJ2-2	16	NA	few	TGTGCCAGCAGTTTAAGCCGGGACATCCCAACCGGGGAGCTGTTTTTT	CASSLSRDIPTGELFF
TRBV27	TRBJ2-7	15	TRBD2	NA	TGTGCCAGCAGTCCATCTAGCGGGTTGACTAGTGAGCAGTACTTC	CASSPSSGLTSEQYF
TRBV6-5	TRBJ2-5	15	TRBD1	NA	TGTGCCAGCAGTTACTCAGGCGGACAGGGGGAGACCCAGTACTTC	CASSYSGGQGETQYF
TRBV19	TRBJ2-7	15	NA	NA	TGTGCCAGTAGTGCCCCGGGACACAGCGTGTACGAGCAGTACTTC	CASSAPGHSVYEQYF
TRBV10-3	TRBJ2-3	14	TRBD2	NA	TGTGCCATCAACGCGGGAGGAAGCACAGATACGCAGTATTTT	CAINAGGSTDTQYF
TRBV3-1/TRBV3-2	TRBJ1-4	16	NA	once	TGTGCCAGCAGCCCTCCTAGCGGATTTACAAATGAAAAACTGTTTTTT	CASSPPSGFTNEKLFF
TRBV28	TRBJ2-6	17	NA	once	TGTGCCAGCAGTCCCAGGGTGCCCCCCTCTGGGGCCAACGTCCTGACTTTC	CASSPRVPPSGANVLTF
TRBV6-5	TRBJ2-3	15	NA	NA	TGTGCCAGCAAACAGGGCCGCCAGAGCACAGATACGCAGTATTTT	CASKQGRQSTDTQYF
TRBV7-2	TRBJ2-3	16	NA	NA	TGTGCCAGCAGCTTAGGGTGGGGGGGCTCTACAGATACGCAGTATTTT	CASSLGWGGSTDTQYF
TRBV6-6	TRBJ2-7	15	TRBD2	NA	TGTGCCAGCAGTTACCTAGCGGGTCTATCCTACGAGCAGTACTTC	CASSYLAGLSYEQYF
TRBV9	TRBJ1-4	15	TRBD1	NA	TGTGCCAGCAGCGTCACAGGGGGCACTAATGAAAAACTGTTTTTT	CASSVTGGTNEKLFF
TRBV6-6	TRBJ1-5	16	NA	NA	TGTGCCAGCAGTTTCGGGGGGGGGCAGAGCAATCAGCCCCAGCATTTT	CASSFGGGQSNQPQHF
TRBV10-3	TRBJ2-1	16	TRBD1	NA	TGTGCCATCAGTGGTTTAGGACAGGGGGCTCCCAATGAGCAGTTCTTC	CAISGLGQGAPNEQFF
TRBV27	TRBJ2-3	20	TRBD2	NA	TGTGCCAGCAGTTTACCAATAGCGGGAGGGCCCCATACTAGCACAGATACGCAGTATTTT	CASSLPIAGGPHTSTDTQYF
TRBV28	TRBJ2-7	16	TRBD2	NA	TGTGCCAGCAGTCCCTCCACTAGCGGGAGCTTCTACGAGCAGTACTTC	CASSPSTSGSFYEQYF
TRBV7-2	TRBJ2-1	15	TRBD2	NA	TGTGCCAGCAGCAAGGGACTAGCGGGAGGGGTTGAGCAGTTCTTC	CASSKGLAGGVEQFF
TRBV5-1	TRBJ2-7	15	NA	NA	TGCGCCAGCAGCTCGCGGTCAACAGGGACCTACGAGCAGTACTTC	CASSSRSTGTYEQYF
TRBV5-1	TRBJ1-4	14	NA	NA	TGCGCCAGCAGCTGGGGCAGGGCAAATGAAAAACTGTTTTTT	CASSWGRANEKLFF
TRBV23-1	TRBJ1-2	18	TRBD1	few	TGCGCCAGCAGTCAATCTCGTGGGACAGGGGCCCCTCTCTATGGCTACACCTTC	CASSQSRGTGAPLYGYTF
TRBV28	TRBJ1-5	14	TRBD1	NA	TGTGCCAGCAGACTGACAGGGCCAGATCAGCCCCAGCATTTT	CASRLTGPDQPQHF
TRBV7-9	TRBJ1-2	14	TRBD1	NA	TGTGCCAGCAGCTTGGGACAGGCCTTAGGAGGCTACACCTTC	CASSLGQALGGYTF
TRBV28	TRBJ1-5	14	NA	NA	TGTGCCAGCACCGTGGGGGGAAGCAATCAGCCCCAGCATTTT	CASTVGGSNQPQHF
TRBV5-6	TRBJ1-1	15	NA	NA	TGTGCCAGCAGCTTGGTTGACAGGCTGAACACTGAAGCTTTCTTT	CASSLVDRLNTEAFF
TRBV5-4	TRBJ2-5	15	TRBD1	NA	TGTGCCAGCAGCCTAGGGACAGCCAAACAAGAGACCCAGTACTTC	CASSLGTAKQETQYF
TRBV11-1	TRBJ1-3	11	TRBD1	NA	TGTGCCAGCAGCTCGGGACAGCTCTCATATTTT	CASSSGQLSYF
TRBV19	TRBJ2-3	16	TRBD2	NA	TGTGCCAGTAGTATTGCTAGCGGGAGTGGCACAGATACGCAGTATTTT	CASSIASGSGTDTQYF
TRBV2	TRBJ2-6	19	TRBD1	NA	TGTGCCAGCAACCTATCCCGGGACAGGAGGGCCTCTGGGGCCAACGTCCTGACTTTC	CASNLSRDRRASGANVLTF
TRBV18	TRBJ2-5	17	TRBD2	once	TGTGCCAGCTCACCACCTTTTGGGACTAGCGGGAAGGTGACCCAGTACTTC	CASSPPFGTSGKVTQYF
TRBV28	TRBJ1-2	15	NA	NA	TGTGCCAGCAGCCTCGGAGGGCGCCTCAACTATGGCTACACCTTC	CASSLGGRLNYGYTF
TRBV5-6	TRBJ1-4	19	TRBD1	NA	TGTGCCAGCAGCTTGGCCCGGGACAGGGGGCGCGGGACTAATGAAAAACTGTTTTTT	CASSLARDRGRGTNEKLFF
TRBV7-2	TRBJ2-1	15	NA	NA	TGTGCCAGCAGCTTAGTATTAAGCGCCTCCAATGAGCAGTTCTTC	CASSLVLSASNEQFF
TRBV5-8	TRBJ1-5	15	NA	NA	TGTGCCAGCAGCAGAAGACAGGCCGCCTATCAGCCCCAGCATTTT	CASSRRQAAYQPQHF
TRBV28	TRBJ2-7	12	NA	few	TGTGCCAGCTCCTCCCCCTCCTACGAGCAGTACTTC	CASSSPSYEQYF